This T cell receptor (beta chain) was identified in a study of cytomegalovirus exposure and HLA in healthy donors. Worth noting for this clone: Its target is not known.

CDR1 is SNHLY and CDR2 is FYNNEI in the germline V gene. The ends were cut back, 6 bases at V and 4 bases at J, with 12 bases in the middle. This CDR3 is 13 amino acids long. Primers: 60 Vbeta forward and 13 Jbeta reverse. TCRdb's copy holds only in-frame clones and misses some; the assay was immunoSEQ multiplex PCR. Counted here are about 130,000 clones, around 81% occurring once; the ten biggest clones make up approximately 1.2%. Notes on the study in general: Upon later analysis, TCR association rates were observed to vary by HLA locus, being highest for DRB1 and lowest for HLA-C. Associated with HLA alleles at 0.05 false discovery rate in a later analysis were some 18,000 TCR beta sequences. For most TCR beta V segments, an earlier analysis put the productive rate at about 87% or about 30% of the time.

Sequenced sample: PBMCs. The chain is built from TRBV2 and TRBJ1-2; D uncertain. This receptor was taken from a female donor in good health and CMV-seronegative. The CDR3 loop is CASSRQLSYGYTF. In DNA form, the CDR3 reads TGTGCCAGCAGCAGGCAGCTAAGCTATGGCTACACCTTC.